This T cell receptor beta chain is drawn from a study of blood T cell repertoires in COVID-19. Study information: Sources were T cells, B-cell-depleted T cells, or PBMCs; the material itself was cDNA or gDNA.

Clones were sequenced by immunoSEQ multiplex PCR, and TCRdb holds only the in-frame ones, with some missing. The table records around 250,000 clones, approximately 89% of them present only once. Germline CDR1 and CDR2: SGHRS and YFSETQ. This CDR3 contains 15 residues. V lost 4 bases to trimming and J lost 5 bases; unmatched junction nucleotides: 7. The chain recombines TRBV5-1 with TRBJ2-2; 8 nucleotides agree with TRBD1. Source material: PBMCs or T cells enriched from blood (not recorded which). This receptor was taken from a woman aged 35 to 49 who had been exposed to COVID-19. The chain's CDR3 is CASSRTGPGTGELFF. The DNA for the CDR3 is TGCGCCAGCAGCCGGACAGGGCCGGGTACCGGGGAGCTGTTTTTT.